Below, one T cell receptor (beta chain) is given with its context. The data are from a study of cytomegalovirus exposure and HLA in healthy donors. Study information: Findings of an earlier analysis included around 100 million unique TCR beta sequences from some 190 million T cells.

J lost 0 bases, V lost 3 bases, and 3 bases had no gene match. Germline loops: CDR1 SGHDT, CDR2 YYEEEE. The CDR3 has 14 amino acids. PCR involved 60 Vbeta and 13 Jbeta primers. TCRdb keeps only in-frame clones here, not all; method: immunoSEQ multiplex PCR. Here the sample spans over 150,000 clones, approximately 80% being singletons. This clonotype originated in a man over 45 in good health and CMV-seropositive. The chain uses TRBV5-6 and TRBJ2-7; 7 positions agree with TRBD2. The sample consisted of PBMCs. CDR3 sequence (DNA): TGTGCCAGCAGCTGGGGGGGGAGCTCCTACGAGCAGTACTTC. Protein sequence: CASSWGGSSYEQYF.